These 5 T cell receptor beta chains were all obtained from the same sample, sequenced in a study of Ad26.COV2.S vaccination and SARS-CoV-2 variants. Treatment described: around 19 received Ad26.COV2.S at low or high dose, single or two shots; five or six received placebo; per-sample allocation not given. Collection of the samples took place on day 63 after the first injection of vaccine or placebo. Assay used: immunoSEQ multiplex PCR; TCRdb lists only in-frame clones, some missing. The table includes roughly 410,000 clones, 83% detected once. The input for sequencing was peripheral blood, taken in a trial of Ad26.COV2.S vaccine versus placebo. The origin of the receptors is a person between 18 and 65 years old who received the Ad26.COV2.S COVID-19 vaccine or a placebo.

The chain links TRBV6-2 or TRBV6-3 to TRBJ2-7, with 7 bases lining up with TRBD2. The CDR3 extends over 14 amino acids. V lost 5 bases to trimming and J lost 2 bases; unmatched junction nucleotides: 6. The V gene's germline CDR1 is MNHEY and CDR2 SVGEGT. CDR3 sequence (DNA): TGTGCCAGCAGTCCGACCGCGGGGGCCTACGAGCAGTACTTC. Translated: CASSPTAGAYEQYF.

The gene calls are TRBV19 and TRBJ2-1; D is perhaps TRBD1 or TRBD2 (5 bases each). V lost 11 bases to trimming and J lost 2 bases, with 16 bases between them. Germline CDR1 LNHDA, CDR2 SQIVND (reference sequence). The CDR3 consists of 14 residues. The DNA of the CDR3 is TGTGCCGTCAGTCGGTCGGGACCCTACAATGAGCAGTTCTTC. Its translation: CAVSRSGPYNEQFF.

The chain recombines TRBV28 with TRBJ2-4; 7 nucleotides match TRBD1. Trimming took 6 bases from V and 4 from J; bases not matched to a gene: 9. The CDR3 sequence is 15 residues long. CDR1 is MDHEN and CDR2 is SYDVKM in the germline V gene. CDR3 loop: CASSERQGQKNIQYF. In DNA, the CDR3 is TGTGCCAGCAGCGAAAGACAGGGACAAAAAAACATTCAGTACTTC.

V is TRBV20-1 and J is TRBJ2-7; the D gene could be TRBD1 or TRBD2 (5 bases each). Germline V gene sequence: CDR1 DFQATT, CDR2 SNEGSKA (reference sequence). The CDR3 extends over 11 amino acids. V shed 3 bases and J shed 4 bases, with 7 bases lying between them. This CDR3 reads CSARGEYEQYF. CDR3 DNA: TGCAGTGCTAGGGGGGAGTACGAGCAGTACTTC.

This clone was counted only a few times. This sequence joins TRBV7-9 and TRBJ2-1, with D perhaps TRBD1 (5 bases). Trimming cost V 5 bases and J 0 bases, with 17 bases left between them. Germline values: CDR1 SEHNR, CDR2 FQNEAQ (reference sequence). The CDR3 is made up of 17 amino acids. The CDR3 coding sequence is TGTGCCAGCAGCCCCAGCAGGGTCCTTAGCTCCTACAATGAGCAGTTCTTC. Translating it yields CASSPSRVLSSYNEQFF.